The sequence of this T cell receptor (beta chain) was determined in a study of blood T cell repertoires in COVID-19. Study details: Both acute and convalescent COVID-19 samples were obtained from the United States, Italy and Spain.

Germline CDR1 SNHLY, CDR2 FYNNEI. The CDR3 sequence is 13 residues long. The V and J ends lost 4 bases and 4 bases respectively, with 11 bases between them. As originally analysed: Amplification from reference gene primers served as the basis for estimated nucleated cell counts. Clones were read by immunoSEQ multiplex PCR, and TCRdb kept only the in-frame ones, dropping some. V, J and clone size are taken as reported in that table, and D and trimming were inferred from the DNA itself. Of fewer than 35,000 clones listed, 91% were seen once; the top ten hold 9.9%. The chain combines TRBV2 with TRBJ2-7, with D perhaps TRBD1 (5 bases). Sequencing used peripheral blood. The sequence came from a human donor with active COVID-19. The donor label of this sample is uncertain. The CDR3 sequence: CASSGWTQYEQYF. The CDR3 DNA reads as TGTGCCAGCAGTGGTTGGACACAGTACGAGCAGTACTTC.